This TCR beta chain is from a study of cytomegalovirus exposure and HLA in healthy donors. Study information: In an early release, HLA-typed donors contributed some 80 million unique TCR sequences.

Germline V gene sequence: CDR1 GTSNPN, CDR2 SVGIG (reference sequence). The CDR3 covers 13 residues. V was cut by 1 base and J by 4 bases, with 8 bases left in between. Regarding this clone: Antigen unknown.

Study-wide findings and caveats: For cytomegalovirus status, the classifier reportedly gave diagnoses with high specificity and sensitivity. The study had only CMV serostatus as immune exposure information.

Primers: 60 Vbeta forward and 13 Jbeta reverse. TCRdb keeps only in-frame clones here, not all; method: immunoSEQ multiplex PCR. The table lists over 100,000 clones, roughly three fifths of them singletons. This chain connects TRBV30 to TRBJ1-3; D is ambiguous. This TCR derives from a young man in good health and CMV-seronegative. The sequenced sample consisted of PBMCs. The CDR3 protein is CAWSGALGNTIYF. In nucleotides, the CDR3 is TGTGCCTGGAGTGGAGCCCTAGGAAACACCATATATTTT.